This paragraph covers one TCR beta chain sequence. This entry comes from a study of blood T cell repertoires in COVID-19. Whole-study context: From the United States, Italy and Spain came samples of acute and convalescent COVID-19.

How the authors handled the data: Amplification from reference gene primers served as the basis for estimated nucleated cell counts. Profiled with immunoSEQ multiplex PCR; TCRdb holds only in-frame clones, not every one. V and J calls and clone size come straight from that table; D and trimming were deduced from the DNA. Here the sample spans about 68,000 clones, roughly 88% being singletons. The Seattle site enrolled patients during active infection and followed them longitudinally. V was pared by 1 base and J by 0 bases, with 9 bases between. Germline CDR1 is MGHRA and CDR2 is YSYEKL. The CDR3 is 16 residues long.

The source material was peripheral blood. This TCR derives from a man in his forties or fifties with COVID-19, enrolled during active disease. The chain joins TRBV4-1 to TRBJ1-4; D is undetermined. In DNA, the CDR3 is TGCGCCAGCAGCCAAGTGACACTTGCAACTAATGAAAAACTGTTTTTT. It specifies CASSQVTLATNEKLFF.